This T cell receptor (beta chain) appears in the sequencing data of a study of beta chain features in type 1 diabetes. Study background: The patient and healthy donor groups were comparable for age, gender and cell yields.

As every portion of the isolated RNA was reverse transcribed, the sequencing read expressed TCRB transcripts. Profiled with immunoSEQ multiplex PCR; TCRdb holds only in-frame clones, not every one. The table shows fewer than 900,000 clones, with 15% to 20% occurring only once. The V end lost 2 bases, the J end lost 6 bases, and 11 bases lay between the germline ends. The V gene's germline CDR1 is SNHLY and CDR2 FYNNEI. The CDR3 runs to 14 residues. The genes are TRBV2 and TRBJ1-5; D is ambiguous. This TCR was sampled from a woman aged 18-30 years in good health. The sequenced sample consisted of naive CD4+ T cells from blood. CDR3 residues: CASSERAGGQPQHF. The CDR3 DNA is TGTGCCAGCAGTGAAAGAGCCGGAGGTCAGCCCCAGCATTTT.